A selection of T cell receptor beta chains follows, all from one sample in a study of blood T cell repertoires in COVID-19. Only in-frame clones appear in the TCRdb table, and some are missing; sequencing was by immunoSEQ multiplex PCR. The sample lists roughly 300,000 clones, roughly 90% occurring once. Sequenced material: PBMCs or T cells enriched from blood (not recorded which). The receptors were gathered from a woman younger than 45 who had recovered from COVID-19. The CDR3 runs from the conserved cysteine through the conserved F or W. Rows may omit the clone size; those that give it use once, few, many or a size class.

V gene: TRBV28
clone size: .
CDR3 protein: CASSDGTGRSWYF

V gene: TRBV19
clone size: .
CDR3 protein: CASSPTPRLAGSYEQYF

V gene: TRBV7-3
clone size: .
CDR3 protein: CASSFGLAGQDTQYF

V gene: TRBV5-1
clone size: .
CDR3 protein: CASSTSGAYEQYF

V gene: TRBV18
clone size: .
CDR3 protein: CASLPGQDYNEQFF

V gene: TRBV5-1
clone size: once
CDR3 protein: CASSGRGRFPTQYF

V gene: TRBV6-1
clone size: .
CDR3 protein: CASSVGQGLTSNQPQHF

V gene: TRBV19
clone size: .
CDR3 protein: CASSMGLAGGPGTDTQYF

V gene: TRBV9
clone size: few
CDR3 protein: CASSLGESSYNEQFF

V gene: TRBV4-1
clone size: .
CDR3 protein: CASSRTTGLAAQYF

V gene: TRBV18
clone size: .
CDR3 protein: CASSPEGSNSPLHF

V gene: TRBV18
clone size: .
CDR3 protein: CASSSQGDSPLHF

V gene: TRBV5-1
clone size: .
CDR3 protein: CASSLGQGAEDTEAFF

V gene: TRBV18
clone size: .
CDR3 protein: CASPRGGGASYTGELFF

V gene: TRBV28
clone size: .
CDR3 protein: CASSGTAANYGYTF

V gene: TRBV5-5
clone size: .
CDR3 protein: CASSSRGETEAFF

V gene: TRBV7-2
clone size: .
CDR3 protein: CASSRPGSYNEQFF

V gene: TRBV13
clone size: .
CDR3 protein: CASRRGGQSTEAFF

V gene: TRBV4-1
clone size: .
CDR3 protein: CASSQQTSGRGGDTQYF

V gene: TRBV6-5
clone size: once
CDR3 protein: CASSYRTEAFF

V gene: TRBV5-4
clone size: .
CDR3 protein: CASSLALQNTGELFF

V gene: TRBV7-3
clone size: .
CDR3 protein: CASSLVGNSYNEQFF

V gene: TRBV6-2/TRBV6-3
clone size: .
CDR3 protein: CASSTPQGLRDRANEQYF

V gene: TRBV2
clone size: .
CDR3 protein: CASSEGQRKETQYF

V gene: TRBV24-1
clone size: once
CDR3 protein: CATSDTGRSNYGYTF

V gene: TRBV4-1
clone size: .
CDR3 protein: CASSQEDREAFF

V gene: TRBV18
clone size: .
CDR3 protein: CASSPEAGAPYNEQFF

V gene: TRBV4-1
clone size: .
CDR3 protein: CASSQGLRGTWDYGYTF

V gene: TRBV28
clone size: .
CDR3 protein: CASRIRDRQYF